This T cell receptor beta chain came from a study of T-cell reconstitution after alpha-beta-depleted transplantation in children. The study's findings and limits: Recipient T cells and thymic progenitors that survived were the source of the high TCRbeta diversity seen at day 60 in some patients. It was newly produced T cells that mostly accounted for T-cell counts and diversity one year after transplant. Several hundred expanded graft clones reportedly supplied alpha-beta T cells about two months after transplant.

On this clonotype: Its antigen is undetermined.

Preparation of the TCRbeta library used unique molecular identifiers. TCRdb called the PCR reads again in MiXCR, with one record for every CDR3 protein. The sample records 700,000 to 850,000 distinct CDR3 sequences, around 17% being singletons. CDR1 MNHEY and CDR2 SVGEGT come from the germline V gene. The CDR3 is made up of 18 amino acids. Unmatched junction bases numbered 13, after V lost 0 bases and J lost 9 bases. Sample: PBMCs, mostly from graft donor cells, taken 360 days after TCRalphabeta/CD19-depleted stem cell transplant. The rearrangement joins TRBV6-2 or TRBV6-3 to TRBJ2-1; 11 nucleotides align to TRBD2. The receptor's source is a male patient younger than 18 who had a stem cell transplant for acute lymphoblastic leukemia, so the T cells may come from the graft donor. Here the CDR3 DNA reads TGTGCCAGCAGTTACTCGGTTAGCGGGAGGGCCTATATCACTGAGCAGTTCTTC. Protein: CASSYSVSGRAYITEQFF.